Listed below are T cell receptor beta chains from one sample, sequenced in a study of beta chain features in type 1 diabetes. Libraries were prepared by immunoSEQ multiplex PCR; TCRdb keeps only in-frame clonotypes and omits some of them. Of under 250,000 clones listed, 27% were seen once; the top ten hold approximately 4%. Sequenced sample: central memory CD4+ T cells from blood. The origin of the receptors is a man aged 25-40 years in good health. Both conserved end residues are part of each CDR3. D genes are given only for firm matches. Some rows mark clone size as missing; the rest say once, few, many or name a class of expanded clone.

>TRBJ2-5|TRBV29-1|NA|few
CSVGEETQYF
TGCAGCGTTGGGGAGGAGACCCAGTACTTC
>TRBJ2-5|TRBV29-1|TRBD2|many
CSVEPGRRQTQYF
TGCAGCGTTGAACCCGGGAGGCGGCAGACCCAGTACTTC
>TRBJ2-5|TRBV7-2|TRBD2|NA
CASSPVSGGRETQYF
TGTGCCAGCAGCCCTGTGTCGGGAGGGAGGGAGACCCAGTACTTC
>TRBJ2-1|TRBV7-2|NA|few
CASSPPLNNEQFF
TGTGCCAGCAGCCCGCCCCTGAACAATGAGCAGTTCTTC
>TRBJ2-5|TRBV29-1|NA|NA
CSVGQMGETQYF
TGCAGCGTTGGGCAGATGGGAGAGACCCAGTACTTC
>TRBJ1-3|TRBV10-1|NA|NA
CASSAGLSGNTIYF
TGCGCCAGCAGTGCGGGACTCTCTGGAAACACCATATATTTT
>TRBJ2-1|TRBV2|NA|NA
CASSTVRMGGNEQFF
TGTGCCAGCAGTACCGTGAGGATGGGAGGCAATGAGCAGTTCTTC
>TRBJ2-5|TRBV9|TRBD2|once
CASSVAGGPGETQYF
TGTGCCAGCAGCGTAGCGGGAGGGCCTGGGGAGACCCAGTACTTC
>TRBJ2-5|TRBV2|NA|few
CATPSGKETQYF
TGTGCCACCCCTTCGGGGAAAGAGACCCAGTACTTC
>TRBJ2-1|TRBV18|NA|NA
CASSPGWNEQFF
TGTGCCAGCTCACCTGGTTGGAATGAGCAGTTCTTC
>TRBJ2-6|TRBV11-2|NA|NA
CASSLPSTGANVLTF
TGTGCCAGCAGCTTACCGAGCACCGGGGCCAACGTCCTGACTTTC
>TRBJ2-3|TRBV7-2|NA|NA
CASSLVRATDTQYF
TGTGCCAGCAGCTTAGTCCGGGCCACAGATACGCAGTATTTT
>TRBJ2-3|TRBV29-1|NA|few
CSVPQDPGLDTQYF
TGCAGCGTTCCGCAGGACCCAGGGTTAGATACGCAGTATTTT
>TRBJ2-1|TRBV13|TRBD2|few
CASSPRTSGIYNEQFF
TGTGCCAGCAGCCCGAGGACTAGCGGGATTTACAATGAGCAGTTCTTC
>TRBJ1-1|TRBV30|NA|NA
CAWSGSPGRLNTEAFF
TGTGCCTGGAGCGGATCTCCGGGACGCTTGAACACTGAAGCTTTCTTT
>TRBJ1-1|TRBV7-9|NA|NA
CASSSPLGTEAFF
TGTGCCAGCAGCTCCCCTTTGGGCACTGAAGCTTTCTTT
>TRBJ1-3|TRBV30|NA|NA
CAWSVLGGHISGNTIYF
TGTGCCTGGAGTGTACTGGGCGGGCACATAAGTGGAAACACCATATATTTT
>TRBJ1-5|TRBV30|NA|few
CAWSYKGGLQPQHF
TGTGCCTGGAGCTACAAGGGGGGTCTTCAGCCCCAGCATTTT
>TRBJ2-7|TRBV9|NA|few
CASSVEEGTRQYF
TGTGCCAGCAGCGTAGAGGAGGGGACCAGGCAGTACTTC
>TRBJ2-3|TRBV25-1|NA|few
CASRKGEGRASTDTQYF
TGTGCCAGCCGAAAGGGTGAAGGCCGAGCTAGCACAGATACGCAGTATTTT
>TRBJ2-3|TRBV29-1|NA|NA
CSVGLDTQYF
TGCAGCGTAGGGTTAGATACGCAGTATTTT
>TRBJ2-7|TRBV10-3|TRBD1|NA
CAISEGQGFSGPGYEQYF
TGTGCCATCAGTGAGGGACAGGGGTTTAGCGGCCCAGGCTACGAGCAGTACTTC
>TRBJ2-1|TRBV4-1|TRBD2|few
CASSLAGGTNNEQFF
TGCGCCAGCAGCCTAGCGGGAGGAACTAACAATGAGCAGTTCTTC
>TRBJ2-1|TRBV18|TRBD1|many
CASSPSQGETYNEQFF
TGTGCCAGCTCACCCAGTCAGGGGGAGACCTACAATGAGCAGTTCTTC
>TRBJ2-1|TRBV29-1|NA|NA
CSVVVTGETYNEQFF
TGCAGCGTTGTCGTCACGGGGGAAACCTACAATGAGCAGTTCTTC
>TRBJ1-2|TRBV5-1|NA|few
CASSSGTPQKGYTF
TGCGCCAGCAGCTCGGGGACACCCCAGAAGGGCTACACCTTC
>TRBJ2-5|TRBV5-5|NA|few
CASRKLGETQYF
TGTGCCAGCAGAAAGCTTGGTGAGACCCAGTACTTC
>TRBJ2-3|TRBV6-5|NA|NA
CASSPQGGGDTQYF
TGTGCCAGCAGTCCGCAAGGAGGGGGCGATACGCAGTATTTT
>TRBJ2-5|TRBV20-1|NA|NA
CSLASSRSPYF
TGCAGTTTGGCTAGCTCCCGTTCCCCGTACTTC
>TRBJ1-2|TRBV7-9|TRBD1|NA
CASRGTGGTGGYTF
TGTGCCAGCAGGGGCACAGGGGGCACAGGTGGCTACACCTTC
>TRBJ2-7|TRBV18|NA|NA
CASSPQSRGSAYEQYF
TGTGCCAGCTCACCACAGTCGCGCGGCAGTGCCTACGAGCAGTACTTC
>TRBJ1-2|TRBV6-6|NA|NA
CASSYSSGNYGYTF
TGTGCCAGCAGTTACTCGAGCGGCAACTATGGCTACACCTTC
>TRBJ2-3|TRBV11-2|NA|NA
CASSLEGPDNTQYF
TGTGCCAGCAGCTTAGAGGGACCGGATAATACGCAGTATTTT
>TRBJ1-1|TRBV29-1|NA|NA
CSVLEGYNTEAFF
TGCAGCGTTTTGGAGGGCTACAACACTGAAGCTTTCTTT
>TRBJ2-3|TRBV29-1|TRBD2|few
CSVLAGPADTQYF
TGCAGCGTCCTAGCGGGCCCAGCAGATACGCAGTATTTT
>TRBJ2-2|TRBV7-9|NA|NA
CASSLSLPGGELFF
TGTGCCAGCAGCTTGAGTCTTCCGGGCGGGGAGCTGTTTTTT
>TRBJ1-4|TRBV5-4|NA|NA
CASSLNSNEKLFF
TGTGCCAGCAGCCTAAACAGTAATGAAAAACTGTTTTTT
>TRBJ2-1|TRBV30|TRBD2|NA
CAWTSGGPYEQFF
TGTGCCTGGACGAGCGGGGGGCCCTATGAGCAGTTCTTC
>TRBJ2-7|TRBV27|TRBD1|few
CASSLSGGGYEQYF
TGTGCCAGCAGTTTATCAGGGGGCGGGTACGAGCAGTACTTC
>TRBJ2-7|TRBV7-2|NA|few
CASSLARLYEQYF
TGTGCCAGCAGCTTAGCGCGATTATACGAGCAGTACTTC
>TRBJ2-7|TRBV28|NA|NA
CASSWAASYEQYF
TGTGCCAGCAGTTGGGCAGCCTCCTACGAGCAGTACTTC
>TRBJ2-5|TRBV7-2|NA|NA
CASSLGGSGETQYF
TGTGCCAGCAGCTTAGGTGGTAGCGGCGAGACCCAGTACTTC
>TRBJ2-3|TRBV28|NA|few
CASRTDATDTQYF
TGTGCCAGCAGGACGGACGCCACAGATACGCAGTATTTT
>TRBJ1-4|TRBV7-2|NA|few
CASSLGSSTNEKLFF
TGTGCCAGCAGCTTAGGGTCCTCAACTAATGAAAAACTGTTTTTT
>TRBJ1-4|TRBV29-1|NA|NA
CSVESSGRNEKLFF
TGCAGCGTTGAGTCTTCCGGCCGTAATGAAAAACTGTTTTTT
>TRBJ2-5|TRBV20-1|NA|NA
CSAGGRETQYF
TGCAGTGCGGGGGGCCGGGAGACCCAGTACTTC
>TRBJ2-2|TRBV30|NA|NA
CACSGIGAGELFF
TGTGCCTGTTCGGGTATAGGGGCCGGGGAGCTGTTTTTT
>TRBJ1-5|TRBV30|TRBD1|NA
CAWSGRGPNQPQHF
TGTGCCTGGAGTGGCAGGGGGCCCAATCAGCCCCAGCATTTT
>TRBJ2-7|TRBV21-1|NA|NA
CASSISTGNILPEQYF
TGTGCCAGCAGCATATCGACAGGGAACATCCTACCCGAGCAGTACTTC